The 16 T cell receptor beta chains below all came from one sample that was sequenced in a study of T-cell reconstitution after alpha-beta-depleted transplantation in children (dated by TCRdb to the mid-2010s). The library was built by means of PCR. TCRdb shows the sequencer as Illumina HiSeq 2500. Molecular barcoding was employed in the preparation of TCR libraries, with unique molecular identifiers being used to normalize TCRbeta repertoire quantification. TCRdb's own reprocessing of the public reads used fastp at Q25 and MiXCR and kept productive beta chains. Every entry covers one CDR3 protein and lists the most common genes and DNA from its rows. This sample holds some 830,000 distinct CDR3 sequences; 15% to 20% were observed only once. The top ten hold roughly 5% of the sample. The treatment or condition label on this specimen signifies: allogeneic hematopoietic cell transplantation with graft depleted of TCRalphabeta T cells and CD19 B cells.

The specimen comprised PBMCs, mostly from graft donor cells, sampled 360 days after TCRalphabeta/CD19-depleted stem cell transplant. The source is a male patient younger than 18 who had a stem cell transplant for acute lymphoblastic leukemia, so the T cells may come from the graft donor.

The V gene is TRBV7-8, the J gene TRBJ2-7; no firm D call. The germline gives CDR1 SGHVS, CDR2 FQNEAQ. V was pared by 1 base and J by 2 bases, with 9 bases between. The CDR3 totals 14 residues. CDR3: CASSLDLVTYEQYF. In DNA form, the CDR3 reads TGTGCCAGCAGCTTAGATCTAGTAACCTACGAGCAGTACTTC.

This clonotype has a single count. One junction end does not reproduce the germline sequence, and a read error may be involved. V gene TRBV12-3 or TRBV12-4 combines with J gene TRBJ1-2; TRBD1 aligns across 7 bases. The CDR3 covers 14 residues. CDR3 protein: CASIPTGVSYGHTF. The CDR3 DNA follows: TGTGCCAGCATTCCAACAGGGGTTAGCTATGGCCACACCTTC.

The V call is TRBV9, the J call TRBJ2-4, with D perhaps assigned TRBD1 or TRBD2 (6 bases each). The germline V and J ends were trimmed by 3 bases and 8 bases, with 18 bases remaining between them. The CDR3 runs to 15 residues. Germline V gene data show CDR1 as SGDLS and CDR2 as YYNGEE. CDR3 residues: CASSAQLARTDIQYF. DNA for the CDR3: TGTGCCAGCAGCGCGCAACTAGCAAGGACAGACATTCAGTACTTC.

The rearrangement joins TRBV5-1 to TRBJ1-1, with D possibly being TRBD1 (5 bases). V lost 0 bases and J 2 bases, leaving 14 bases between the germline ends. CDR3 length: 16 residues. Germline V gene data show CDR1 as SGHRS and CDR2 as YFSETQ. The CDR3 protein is CASSLEVGRLNTEAFF. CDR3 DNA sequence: TGCGCCAGCAGCTTGGAAGTGGGGCGGCTTAACACTGAAGCTTTCTTT.

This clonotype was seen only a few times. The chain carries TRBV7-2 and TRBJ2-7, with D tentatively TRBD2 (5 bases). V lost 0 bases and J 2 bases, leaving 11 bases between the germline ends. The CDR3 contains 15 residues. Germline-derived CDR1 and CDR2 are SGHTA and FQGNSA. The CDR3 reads CASSLAGLVPYEQYF. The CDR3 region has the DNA TGTGCCAGCAGCTTAGCTGGACTGGTCCCCTACGAGCAGTACTTC.

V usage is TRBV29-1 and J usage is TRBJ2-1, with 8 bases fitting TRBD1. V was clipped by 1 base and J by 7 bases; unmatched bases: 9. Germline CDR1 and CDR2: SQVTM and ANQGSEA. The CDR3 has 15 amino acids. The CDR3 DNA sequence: TGCAGCGTTGAAGCTTCCGGGACAGGTCATAATGAGCAGTTCTTC. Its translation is CSVEASGTGHNEQFF.

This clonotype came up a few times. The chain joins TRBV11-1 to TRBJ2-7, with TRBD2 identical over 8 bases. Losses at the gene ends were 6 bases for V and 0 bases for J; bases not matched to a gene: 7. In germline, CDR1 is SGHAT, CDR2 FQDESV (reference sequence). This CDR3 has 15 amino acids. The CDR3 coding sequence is TGTGCCAGCAGGCCCGAGACTAGCGTCTCCTACGAGCAGTACTTC. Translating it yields CASRPETSVSYEQYF. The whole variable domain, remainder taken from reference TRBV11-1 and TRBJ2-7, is EAEVAQSPRYKITEKSQAVAFWCDPISGHATLYWYRQILGQGPELLVQFQDESVVDDSQLPKDRFSAERLKGVDSTLKIQPAELGDSAMYLCASRPETSVSYEQYFGPGTRLTVT.

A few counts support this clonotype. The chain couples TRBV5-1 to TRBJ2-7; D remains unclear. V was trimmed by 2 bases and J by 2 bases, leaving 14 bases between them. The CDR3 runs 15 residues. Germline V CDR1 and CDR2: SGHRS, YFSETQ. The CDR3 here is CASSFSQTPTYEQYF. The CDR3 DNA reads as TGCGCCAGCAGCTTTAGTCAAACCCCAACCTACGAGCAGTACTTC.

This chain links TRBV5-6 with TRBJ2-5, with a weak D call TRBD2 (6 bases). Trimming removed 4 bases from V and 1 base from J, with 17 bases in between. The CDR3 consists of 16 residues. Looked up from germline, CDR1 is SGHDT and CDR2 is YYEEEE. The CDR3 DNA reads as TGTGCCAGCAGCGGGGCGGGAAACAGCCTCCAAGAGACCCAGTACTTC. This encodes CASSGAGNSLQETQYF.

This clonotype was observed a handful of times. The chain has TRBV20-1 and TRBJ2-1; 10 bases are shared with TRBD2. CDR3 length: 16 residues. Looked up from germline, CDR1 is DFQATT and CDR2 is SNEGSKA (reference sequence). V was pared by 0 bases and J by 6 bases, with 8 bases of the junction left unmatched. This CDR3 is CSARDRAGGPLNEQFF. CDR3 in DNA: TGCAGTGCTAGAGATCGAGCGGGAGGGCCGCTCAATGAGCAGTTCTTC.

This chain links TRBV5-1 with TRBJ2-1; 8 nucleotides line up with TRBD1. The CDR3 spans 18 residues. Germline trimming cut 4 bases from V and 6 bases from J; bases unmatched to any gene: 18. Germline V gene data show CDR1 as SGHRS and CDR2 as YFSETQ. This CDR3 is CASSRRTGRFDNGNEQFF. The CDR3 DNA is TGCGCCAGCAGCCGACGGACAGGGCGTTTCGATAATGGCAATGAGCAGTTCTTC.

CDR3: CASSYSTGQDMETQYF. The CDR3 DNA reads TGTGCCAGCAGTTACTCGACGGGACAGGATATGGAGACCCAGTACTTC. The V gene is TRBV6-5, the J gene TRBJ2-5; 8 bases match TRBD1. This CDR3 has 16 residues. V was pared by 0 bases and J by 5 bases, with 8 bases of the junction left unmatched. Looked up from germline, CDR1 is MNHEY and CDR2 is SVGAGI.

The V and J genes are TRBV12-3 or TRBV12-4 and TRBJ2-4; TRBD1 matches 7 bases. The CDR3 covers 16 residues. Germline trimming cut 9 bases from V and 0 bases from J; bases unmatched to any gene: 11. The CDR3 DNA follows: TGTGCCAGTATTGGGACAGCCAATCTAGCCAAAAACATTCAGTACTTC. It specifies CASIGTANLAKNIQYF.

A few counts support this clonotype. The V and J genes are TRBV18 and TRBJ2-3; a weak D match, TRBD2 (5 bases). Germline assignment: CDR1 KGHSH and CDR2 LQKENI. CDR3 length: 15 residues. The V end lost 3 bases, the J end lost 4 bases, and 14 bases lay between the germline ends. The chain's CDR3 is CASSPRAVTADTQYF. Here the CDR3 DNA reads TGTGCCAGCTCACCTCGAGCGGTAACTGCAGATACGCAGTATTTT. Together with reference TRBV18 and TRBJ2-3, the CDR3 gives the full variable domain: NAGVMQNPRHLVRRRGQEARLRCSPMKGHSHVYWYRQLPEEGLKFMVYLQKENIIDESGMPKERFSAEFPKEGPSILRIQQVVRGDSAAYFCASSPRAVTADTQYFGPGTRLTVL.

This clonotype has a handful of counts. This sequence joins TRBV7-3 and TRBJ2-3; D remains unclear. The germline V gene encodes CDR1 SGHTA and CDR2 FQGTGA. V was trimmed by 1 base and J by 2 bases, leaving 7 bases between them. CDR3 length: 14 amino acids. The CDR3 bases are TGTGCCAGCAGCTTAAGGCCAGTCACAGATACGCAGTATTTT. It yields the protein CASSLRPVTDTQYF.

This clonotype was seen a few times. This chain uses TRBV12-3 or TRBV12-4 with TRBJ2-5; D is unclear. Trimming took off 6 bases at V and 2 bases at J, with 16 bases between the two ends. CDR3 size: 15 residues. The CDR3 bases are TGTGCCAGCAGCCGTCGAGGACGTTCTCAAGAGACCCAGTACTTC. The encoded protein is CASSRRGRSQETQYF.